The TCR beta chain described here comes from a study of CD8 T cells in ankylosing spondylitis. Overall study findings and caveats: Ankylosing spondylitis blood appeared to carry a characteristic TCR beta motif of roughly eight highly homologous variants.

TCRdb recomputed calls from the 5' RACE reads with MiXCR, one row per CDR3 protein. The sample has some 240,000 distinct CDR3 sequences, 8.6% seen once. This clonotype was recorded at least ten times. Its antigen is as yet unknown. The CDR3 runs 19 residues. The germline gives CDR1 DFQATT, CDR2 SNEGSKA (reference sequence). V lost 0 bases to trimming and J lost 1 base; unmatched junction nucleotides: 14. The TCR sequence derives from a male donor with ankylosing spondylitis or in good health (not recorded which). Sequencing was performed on blood, either unsorted or a sorted T cell fraction (not recorded which). J is TRBJ2-1 and V is TRBV20-1; 8 bases align to TRBD1. The CDR3 DNA follows: TGCAGTGCTAGAGAAGGGCAGCAGCGAACAGGGGGGTCCTACAATGAGCAGTTCTTC. This encodes CSAREGQQRTGGSYNEQFF.